The rows below give T cell receptor beta chains drawn from one sample of a study of neurological immune-mediated disorders. TCRdb re-called the 5' RACE reads with MiXCR, one entry per CDR3 protein. The repertoire includes 66,000 or so distinct CDR3 sequences, around 5.2% of them detected once, and over 2.5% sits in the top ten. The material sequenced was PBMCs. These receptors were obtained from a young woman with multiple sclerosis. Each CDR3 is given with its conserved first and last residue. D genes are given only for firm matches. Size tells how often a clone was seen (once, few, many) or the class of an expanded clone, and some rows leave it out.

d_call	clone_size	v_call	j_call	cdr3_nt	cdr3_aa
NA	many	TRBV12-3/TRBV12-4	TRBJ1-3	TGTGCCAGCAGTTTGGGCCAGGGTGGCACCATATATTTT	CASSLGQGGTIYF
TRBD2	many	TRBV10-2	TRBJ2-1	TGCGCCAGCAGTAGCGGGGAGTACCGCTACAATGAGCAGTTCTTC	CASSSGEYRYNEQFF
NA	many	TRBV4-1	TRBJ2-7	TGCGCCAGCAGCCAAGATGCAGGGTTTTTCTACGAGCAGTACTTC	CASSQDAGFFYEQYF
NA	NA	TRBV6-6	TRBJ2-7	TGTGCCAGCAGACTTTCGGGAGAGCAGTACTTC	CASRLSGEQYF
NA	few	TRBV7-2	TRBJ1-1	TGTGCCAGCAGCTTAGAACCGGGCATGAACACTGAAGCTTTCTTT	CASSLEPGMNTEAFF
NA	many	TRBV7-2	TRBJ2-5	TGTGCCAGCAGGTATCTAGGAGAGACCCAGTACTTC	CASRYLGETQYF
TRBD1	few	TRBV12-3/TRBV12-4	TRBJ2-1	TGTGCCAGCAAGGGGACAGGGGGCCTTCCCAGCTCCTACAATGAGCAGTTCTTC	CASKGTGGLPSSYNEQFF
TRBD1	NA	TRBV5-1	TRBJ2-5	TGCGCCAGCAGCTCTTGGACAGGGCAAGAGACCCAGTACTTC	CASSSWTGQETQYF
TRBD1	many	TRBV7-2	TRBJ2-2	TGTGCCAGCAGATCCGGGACAGCGAACACCGGGGAGCTGTTTTTT	CASRSGTANTGELFF
NA	many	TRBV28	TRBJ2-3	TGTGCCAGCAGTTTACTGGGACCGCCGACAGATACGCAGTATTTT	CASSLLGPPTDTQYF
TRBD1	many	TRBV12-3/TRBV12-4	TRBJ2-1	TGTGCCAGCAGTGACCCCGGGACAGGGGGCTCCTACAATGAGCAGTTCTTC	CASSDPGTGGSYNEQFF
TRBD2	medium-sized	TRBV20-1	TRBJ2-7	TGCAGTGCTAGAGCCCCCCCAGCGGGGGTTTCCTACGAGCAGTACTTC	CSARAPPAGVSYEQYF
NA	few	TRBV5-5	TRBJ1-4	TGTGCCAGCAGCTGGGAGGGGTTGCCTAATGAAAAACTGTTTTTT	CASSWEGLPNEKLFF
NA	NA	TRBV5-1	TRBJ1-2	TGCGCCAGCAGCTTGGGGACAGCCGCTAACTATGGCTACACCTTC	CASSLGTAANYGYTF
NA	NA	TRBV15	TRBJ2-4	TGTGCCACCAGCAGAAGGTGGGCGGGATATAAAAACATTCAGTACTTC	CATSRRWAGYKNIQYF
NA	many	TRBV6-5	TRBJ1-3	TGTGCCAGCAGAGACGGGACTGCTGGAAACACCATATATTTT	CASRDGTAGNTIYF
NA	many	TRBV29-1	TRBJ2-3	TGCAGCGTTCCAGGGCCGATAGCCACAGATACGCAGTATTTT	CSVPGPIATDTQYF
NA	many	TRBV3-1	TRBJ1-5	TGTGCCAGCAGCCAAGATGGGGGTAATCAGCCCCAGCATTTT	CASSQDGGNQPQHF
TRBD1	few	TRBV9	TRBJ1-4	TGTGCCAGCAGCATCCGGACAGGGGTGATGGAAAAACTGTTTTTT	CASSIRTGVMEKLFF
NA	many	TRBV29-1	TRBJ2-2	TGCAGCGTTGAAATGGTTCGAGGGTCCGGGGAGCTGTTTTTT	CSVEMVRGSGELFF
TRBD2	NA	TRBV3-1	TRBJ2-1	TGTGCCAGCAGCCTCCGGACTAGCGGGGGAGGTGAGCAGTTCTTC	CASSLRTSGGGEQFF
NA	many	TRBV24-1	TRBJ2-3	TGTGCCACCAGTGGGGGGAACACAGATACGCAGTATTTT	CATSGGNTDTQYF
NA	NA	TRBV10-3	TRBJ1-1	TGTGCCATCAGTGAAGGGTCCGCGGAGAACACTGAAGCTTTCTTT	CAISEGSAENTEAFF
TRBD1	many	TRBV3-1	TRBJ2-1	TGTGCCAGCAGCCATCGACGACAGGGGAACAATGAGCAGTTCTTC	CASSHRRQGNNEQFF
TRBD2	many	TRBV20-1	TRBJ2-1	TGCAGTGCTAGAGATGGGGGGGGTGGCACTGAGCAGTTCTTC	CSARDGGGGTEQFF
TRBD2	NA	TRBV15	TRBJ2-5	TGTACCACCAGCAGGGAACTAGCGGCGAAAGAGACCAAGTACTTC	CTTSRELAAKETKYF
TRBD1	many	TRBV5-6	TRBJ1-6	TGTGCCAGCAGCTTCTTTAAGGGGGCGAACAATTCACCCCTCCACTTT	CASSFFKGANNSPLHF